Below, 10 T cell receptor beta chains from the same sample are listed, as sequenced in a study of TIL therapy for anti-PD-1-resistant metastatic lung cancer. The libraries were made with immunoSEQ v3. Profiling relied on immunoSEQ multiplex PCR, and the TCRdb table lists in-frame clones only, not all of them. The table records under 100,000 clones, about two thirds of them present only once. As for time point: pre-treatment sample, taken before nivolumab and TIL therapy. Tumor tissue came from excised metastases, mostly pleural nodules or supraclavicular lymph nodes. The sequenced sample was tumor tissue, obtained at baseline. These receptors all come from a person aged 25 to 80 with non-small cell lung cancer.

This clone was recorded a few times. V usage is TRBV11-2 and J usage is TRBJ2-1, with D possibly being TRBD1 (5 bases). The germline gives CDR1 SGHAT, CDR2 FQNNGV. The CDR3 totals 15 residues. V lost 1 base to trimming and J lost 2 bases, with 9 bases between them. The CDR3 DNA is TGTGCCAGCAGCTTAGTTGGGGCCCCCTACAATGAGCAGTTCTTC. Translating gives CASSLVGAPYNEQFF.

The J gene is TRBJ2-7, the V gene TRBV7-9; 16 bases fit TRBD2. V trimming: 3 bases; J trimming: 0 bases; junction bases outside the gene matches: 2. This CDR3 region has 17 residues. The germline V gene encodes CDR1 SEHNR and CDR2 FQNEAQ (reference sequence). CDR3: CASSFGTSGGASYEQYF. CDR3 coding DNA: TGTGCCAGCAGCTTTGGGACTAGCGGGGGGGCCTCCTACGAGCAGTACTTC. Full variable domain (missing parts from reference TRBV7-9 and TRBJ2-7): DTGVSQNPRHKITKRGQNVTFRCDPISEHNRLYWYRQTLGQGPEFLTYFQNEAQLEKSRLLSDRFSAERPKGSFSTLEIQRTEQGDSAMYLCASSFGTSGGASYEQYFGPGTRLTVT.

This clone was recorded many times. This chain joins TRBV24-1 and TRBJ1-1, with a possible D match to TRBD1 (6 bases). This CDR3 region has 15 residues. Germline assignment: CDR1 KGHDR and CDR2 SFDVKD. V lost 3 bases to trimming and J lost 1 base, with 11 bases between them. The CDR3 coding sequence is TGTGCCACCAGTGATATCCCAGGGGAGAACACTGAAGCTTTCTTT. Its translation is CATSDIPGENTEAFF.

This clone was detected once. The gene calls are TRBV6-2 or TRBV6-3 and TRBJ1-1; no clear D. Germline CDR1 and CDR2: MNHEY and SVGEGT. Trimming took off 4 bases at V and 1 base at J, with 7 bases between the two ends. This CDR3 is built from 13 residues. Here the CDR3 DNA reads TGTGCCAGCAGTTCTGTCCCGAACACTGAAGCTTTCTTT. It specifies CASSSVPNTEAFF.

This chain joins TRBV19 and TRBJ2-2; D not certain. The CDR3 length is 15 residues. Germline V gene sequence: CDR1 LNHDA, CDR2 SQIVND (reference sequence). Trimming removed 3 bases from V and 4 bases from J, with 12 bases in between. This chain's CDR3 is CASSIGQSATGELFF. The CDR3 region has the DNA TGTGCCAGTAGTATTGGGCAGTCTGCCACCGGGGAGCTGTTTTTT.

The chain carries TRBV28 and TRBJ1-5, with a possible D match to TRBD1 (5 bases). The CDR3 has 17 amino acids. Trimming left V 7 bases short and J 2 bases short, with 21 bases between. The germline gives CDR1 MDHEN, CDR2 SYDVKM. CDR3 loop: CASINSRRGAGNQPQHF. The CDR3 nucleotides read TGTGCCAGCATTAATTCGAGGAGGGGCGCGGGCAATCAGCCCCAGCATTTT.

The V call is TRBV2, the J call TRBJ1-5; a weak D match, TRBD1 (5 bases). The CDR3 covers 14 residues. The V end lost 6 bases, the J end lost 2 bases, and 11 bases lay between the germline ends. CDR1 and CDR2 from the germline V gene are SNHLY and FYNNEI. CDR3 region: CASSRGGGNQPQHF. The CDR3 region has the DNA TGTGCCAGCAGCCGGGGGGGTGGCAATCAGCCCCAGCATTTT. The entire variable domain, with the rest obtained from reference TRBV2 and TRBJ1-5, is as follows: EPEVTQTPSHQVTQMGQEVILRCVPISNHLYFYWYRQILGQKVEFLVSFYNNEISEKSEIFDDQFSVERPDGSNFTLKIRSTKLEDSAMYFCASSRGGGNQPQHFGDGTRLSIL.

CDR3 in amino acids: CATGKGEGAYEQYF. CDR3 DNA: TGCGCCACGGGTAAGGGGGAGGGGGCCTACGAGCAGTACTTC. The chain joins TRBV5-1 to TRBJ2-7; D possibly corresponds to TRBD2 (7 bases). The length of the CDR3 is 14 residues. V was pared by 9 bases and J by 2 bases, with 18 bases between. Germline V CDR1 and CDR2: SGHRS, YFSETQ. The complete variable domain, with remaining parts taken from reference TRBV5-1 and TRBJ2-7, reads KAGVTQTPRYLIKTRGQQVTLSCSPISGHRSVSWYQQTPGQGLQFLFEYFSETQRNKGNFPGRFSGRQFSNSRSEMNVSTLELGDSALYLCATGKGEGAYEQYFGPGTRLTVT.

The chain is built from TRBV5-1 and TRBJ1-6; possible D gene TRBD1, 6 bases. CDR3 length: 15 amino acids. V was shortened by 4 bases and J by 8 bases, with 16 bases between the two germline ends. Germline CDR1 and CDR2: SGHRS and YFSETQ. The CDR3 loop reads CASSPGAGIDSPLHF. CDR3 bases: TGCGCCAGCAGCCCGGGGGCAGGTATAGATTCACCCCTCCACTTT.

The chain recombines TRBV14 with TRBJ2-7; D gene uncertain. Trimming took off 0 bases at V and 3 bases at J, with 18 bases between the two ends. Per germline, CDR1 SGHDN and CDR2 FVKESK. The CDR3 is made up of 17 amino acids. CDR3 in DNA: TGTGCCAGCAGCCAAGATAGGTGGGCAGGCAATTACTACGAGCAGTACTTC. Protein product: CASSQDRWAGNYYEQYF.